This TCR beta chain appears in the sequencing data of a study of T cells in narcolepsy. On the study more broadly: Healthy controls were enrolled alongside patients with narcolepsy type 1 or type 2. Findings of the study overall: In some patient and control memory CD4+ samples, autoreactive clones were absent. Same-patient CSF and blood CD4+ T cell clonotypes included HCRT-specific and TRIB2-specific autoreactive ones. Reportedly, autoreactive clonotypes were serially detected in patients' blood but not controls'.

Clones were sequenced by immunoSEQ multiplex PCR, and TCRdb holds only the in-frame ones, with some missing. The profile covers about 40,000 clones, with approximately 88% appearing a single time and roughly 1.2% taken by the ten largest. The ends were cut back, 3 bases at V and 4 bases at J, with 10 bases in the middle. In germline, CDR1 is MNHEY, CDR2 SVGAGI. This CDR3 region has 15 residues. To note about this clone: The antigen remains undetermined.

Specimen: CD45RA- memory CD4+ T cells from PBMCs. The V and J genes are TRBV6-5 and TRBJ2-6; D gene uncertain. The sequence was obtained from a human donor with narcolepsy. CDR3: CASSYRPIGANVLTF. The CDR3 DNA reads TGTGCCAGCAGTTATCGTCCGATAGGGGCCAACGTCCTGACTTTC.